This TCR beta chain was sequenced during a study of blood T cell repertoires in COVID-19. Study as a whole: T cells, B-cell-depleted T cells, or PBMCs provided the cDNA or gDNA that served as material.

Germline-derived CDR1 and CDR2 are SEHNR and FQNEAQ (reference sequence). This CDR3 spans 14 amino acids. The V gene lost 5 bases and the J gene lost 6 bases, with 16 bases spanning the gap. Data came from immunoSEQ multiplex PCR; TCRdb stores just in-frame clones and leaves some out. The data show over 90,000 clones, with roughly 80% seen just once and roughly 25% held by the top ten. Sequencing input: peripheral blood. The chain is built from TRBV7-9 and TRBJ1-2, with a possible D match to TRBD1 (6 bases). The source is a man older than 75 with active or convalescent COVID-19. CDR3 in DNA: TGTGCCAGCAGCCTCCCACAGGGCGGGCATGGCTACACCTTC. Amino acids: CASSLPQGGHGYTF.